This T cell receptor beta chain was captured by sequencing in a study of esophageal squamous cell carcinoma under preoperative chemotherapy. This CDR3 contains 12 residues. Trimming at V came to 6 bases and at J to 5 bases, leaving 3 bases not matched to a gene. Time point noted: before preoperative PTX-NDP chemotherapy. Each CDR3 protein is one row after TCRdb ran MiXCR on the PCR reads. The repertoire has about 30,000 distinct CDR3 sequences, roughly half of them found once; the top ten carry 12%. The sample was gathered from a patient given preoperative chemotherapy. This TCR derives from a human donor with esophageal squamous cell carcinoma. The donor label of this sample is uncertain. V is TRBV12-3 or TRBV12-4 and J is TRBJ2-5; 7 bases line up with TRBD1. CDR3 amino acids: CASRGQTETQYF. The CDR3, as DNA: TGTGCCAGCAGGGGACAGACGGAGACCCAGTACTTC.